This T cell receptor (beta chain) comes out of a study of Ad26.COV2.S vaccination and SARS-CoV-2 variants. Produced via immunoSEQ multiplex PCR; TCRdb's table is partial and in-frame only. The sample has roughly 400,000 clones; around 91% are singletons. The CDR3 has 12 residues. Trimming took off 6 bases at V and 7 bases at J, with 13 bases between the two ends. Stated treatment: around 19 received Ad26.COV2.S at low or high dose, single or two shots; several received placebo; per-sample allocation not given. Samples analyzed were those drawn on day 63 after the first vaccine or placebo injection. This specimen was peripheral blood, taken in a trial of Ad26.COV2.S vaccine versus placebo. The chain couples TRBV12-3 or TRBV12-4 to TRBJ2-7; D not resolved. The clonotype comes from a person between 18 and 65 years old who received the Ad26.COV2.S COVID-19 vaccine or a placebo. The CDR3 is CASRGPSGEQYF. The CDR3 coding sequence is TGTGCCAGCAGGGGCCCGTCTGGAGAGCAGTACTTC.